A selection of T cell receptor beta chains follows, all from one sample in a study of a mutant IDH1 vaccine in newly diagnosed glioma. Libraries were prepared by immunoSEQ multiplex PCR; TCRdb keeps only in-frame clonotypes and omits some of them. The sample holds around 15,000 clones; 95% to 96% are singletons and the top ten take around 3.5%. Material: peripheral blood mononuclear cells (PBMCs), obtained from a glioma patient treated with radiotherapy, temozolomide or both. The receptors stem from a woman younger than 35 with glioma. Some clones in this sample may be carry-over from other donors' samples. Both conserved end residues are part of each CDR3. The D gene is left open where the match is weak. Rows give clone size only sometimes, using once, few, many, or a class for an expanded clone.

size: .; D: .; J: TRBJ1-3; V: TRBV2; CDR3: CASRGQGINGNTIYF; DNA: TGTGCCAGCCGGGGGCAGGGGATCAACGGAAACACCATATATTTT
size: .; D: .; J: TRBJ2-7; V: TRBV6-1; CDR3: CASNEYEQYF; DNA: TGTGCCAGCAATGAGTACGAGCAGTACTTC
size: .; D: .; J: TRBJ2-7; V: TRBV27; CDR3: CASSLGLGTTLDEQYF; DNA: TGTGCCAGCAGTTTAGGCCTGGGTACTACCCTGGACGAGCAGTACTTC
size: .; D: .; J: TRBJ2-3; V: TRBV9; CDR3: CASSAGPILTDTQYF; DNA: TGTGCCAGCAGCGCGGGACCAATTCTAACAGATACGCAGTATTTT
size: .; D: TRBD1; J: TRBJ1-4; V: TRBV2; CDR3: CASSGTGEKLFF; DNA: TGTGCCAGCAGTGGGACAGGTGAAAAACTGTTTTTT
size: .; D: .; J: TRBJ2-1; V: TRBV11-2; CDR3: CASSNHVTEQFF; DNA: TGTGCCAGCAGCAACCACGTCACAGAGCAGTTCTTC
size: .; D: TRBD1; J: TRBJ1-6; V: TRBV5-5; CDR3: CASSWDRGSRSPLHF; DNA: TGTGCCAGCAGCTGGGACAGGGGATCTAGGTCACCCCTCCACTTT
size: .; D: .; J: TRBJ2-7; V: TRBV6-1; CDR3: CASSRQTYEQYF; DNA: TGTGCCAGCAGCAGACAGACCTACGAGCAGTACTTC
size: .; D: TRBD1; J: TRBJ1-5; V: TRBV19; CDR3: CASSIDWTGDSNQPQHF; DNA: TGTGCCAGTAGTATAGATTGGACAGGGGATAGCAATCAGCCCCAGCATTTT
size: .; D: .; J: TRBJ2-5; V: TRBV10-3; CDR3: CAISEGGAGETQYF; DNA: TGTGCCATCAGTGAGGGGGGGGCCGGGGAGACCCAGTACTTC
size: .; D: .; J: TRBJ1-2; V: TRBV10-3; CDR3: CAISESSREGDGYTF; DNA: TGTGCCATCAGTGAGTCTAGCAGGGAGGGTGATGGCTACACCTTC
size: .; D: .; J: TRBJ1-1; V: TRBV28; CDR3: CASSLFPSLAFF; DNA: TGTGCCAGCAGTTTATTTCCCTCTTTGGCTTTCTTT
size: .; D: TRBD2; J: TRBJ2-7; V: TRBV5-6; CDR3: CASSWGVRPSGIDYEQYF; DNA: TGTGCCAGCAGCTGGGGGGTAAGACCTAGCGGGATTGACTACGAGCAGTACTTC
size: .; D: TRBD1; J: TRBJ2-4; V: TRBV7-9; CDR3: CASSLMGTVKNIQYF; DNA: TGTGCCAGCAGCTTAATGGGGACAGTTAAAAACATTCAGTACTTC
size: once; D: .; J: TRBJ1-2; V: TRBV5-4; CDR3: CASSSGQHGNYGYTF; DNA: TGTGCCAGCAGCTCAGGACAGCATGGTAACTATGGCTACACCTTC
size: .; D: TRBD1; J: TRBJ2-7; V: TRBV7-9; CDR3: CASSPQQGVEQYF; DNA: TGTGCCAGCAGCCCCCAACAGGGGGTCGAGCAGTACTTC
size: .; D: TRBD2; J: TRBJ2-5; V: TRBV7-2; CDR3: CASSPRVAGGYETQYF; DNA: TGTGCCAGCAGCCCCCGGGTAGCGGGGGGGTATGAGACCCAGTACTTC
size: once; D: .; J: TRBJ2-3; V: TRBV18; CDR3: CASSPQGYTDTQYF; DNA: TGTGCCAGCTCACCACAGGGGTACACAGATACGCAGTATTTT
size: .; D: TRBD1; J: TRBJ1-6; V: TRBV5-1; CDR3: CASSTRTGTDSPLHF; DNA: TGCGCCAGCAGCACCCGGACAGGGACAGATTCACCCCTCCACTTT
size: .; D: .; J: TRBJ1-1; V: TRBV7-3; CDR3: CASSSWDGLNTEAFF; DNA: TGTGCCAGCAGCTCATGGGACGGATTGAACACTGAAGCTTTCTTT
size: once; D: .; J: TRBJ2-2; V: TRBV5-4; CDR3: CASSPTLSSVGAGELFF; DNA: TGTGCCAGCAGCCCAACACTTTCTAGCGTGGGGGCCGGGGAGCTGTTTTTT
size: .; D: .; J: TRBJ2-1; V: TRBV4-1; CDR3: CASSQDEYNEQFF; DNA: TGCGCCAGCAGCCAAGATGAATACAATGAGCAGTTCTTC
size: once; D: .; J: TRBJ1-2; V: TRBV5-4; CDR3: CASSFGRGNGYTF; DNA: TGTGCCAGCAGCTTCGGCAGGGGAAATGGCTACACCTTC
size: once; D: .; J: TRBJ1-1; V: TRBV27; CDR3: CASSFGRGTEAFF; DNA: TGTGCCAGCAGTTTTGGCAGGGGCACTGAAGCTTTCTTT
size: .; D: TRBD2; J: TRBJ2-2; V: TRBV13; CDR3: CASSLALAGAGELFF; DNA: TGTGCCAGCAGCTTAGCCCTAGCGGGAGCCGGGGAGCTGTTTTTT
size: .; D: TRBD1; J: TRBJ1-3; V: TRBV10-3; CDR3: CAIRRDRDGNTIYF; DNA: TGTGCCATCAGGAGAGACAGGGATGGAAACACCATATATTTT
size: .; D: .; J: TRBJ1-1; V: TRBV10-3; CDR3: CAIGGRPGDTEAFF; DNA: TGTGCCATCGGTGGACGGCCGGGGGACACTGAAGCTTTCTTT
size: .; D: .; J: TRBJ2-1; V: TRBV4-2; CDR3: CAVRTSLNEQFF; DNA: TGTGCCGTTCGTACTAGTCTCAATGAGCAGTTCTTC
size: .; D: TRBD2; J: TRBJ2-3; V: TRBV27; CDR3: CASSLGLAGRTDTQYF; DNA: TGTGCCAGCAGTTTAGGGCTAGCGGGACGCACAGATACGCAGTATTTT
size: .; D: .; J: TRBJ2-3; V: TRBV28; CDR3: CASTLHSPYTDTQYF; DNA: TGTGCCAGCACTTTACACAGCCCTTACACAGATACGCAGTATTTT
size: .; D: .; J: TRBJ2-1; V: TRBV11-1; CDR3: CASSLARTPDNEQFF; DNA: TGTGCCAGCAGCTTAGCGCGGACTCCCGACAATGAGCAGTTCTTC
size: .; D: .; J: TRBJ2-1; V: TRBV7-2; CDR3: CASSLAPSSYNEQFF; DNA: TGTGCCAGCAGCTTAGCCCCTAGCTCCTACAATGAGCAGTTCTTC
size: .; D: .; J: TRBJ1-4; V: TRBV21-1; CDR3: CASSPRPEKLFF; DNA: TGTGCCAGCAGTCCCCGCCCGGAAAAACTGTTTTTT
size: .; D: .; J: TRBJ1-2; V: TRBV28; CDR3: CASSDARGYGYTF; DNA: TGTGCCAGCTCGGACGCACGGGGCTATGGCTACACCTTC
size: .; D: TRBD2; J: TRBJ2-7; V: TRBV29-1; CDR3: CSVLIISERSGGVWEQYF; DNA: TGCAGCGTTTTAATTATCTCCGAGCGGAGCGGGGGCGTCTGGGAGCAGTACTTC
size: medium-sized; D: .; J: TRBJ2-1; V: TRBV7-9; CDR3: CASSPGAGQPSTIGDEQFF; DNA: TGTGCCAGCAGCCCAGGGGCGGGACAGCCATCCACCATAGGGGATGAGCAGTTCTTC
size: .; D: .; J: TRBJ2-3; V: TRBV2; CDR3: CASSETGTSTDTQYF; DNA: TGTGCCAGCAGCGAAACAGGGACTAGCACAGATACGCAGTATTTT
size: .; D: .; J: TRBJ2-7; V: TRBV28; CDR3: CASSPRVYEQYF; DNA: TGTGCCAGCAGTCCACGGGTCTACGAGCAGTACTTC
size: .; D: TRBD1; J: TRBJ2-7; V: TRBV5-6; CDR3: CASSLRDRVYEQYF; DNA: TGTGCCAGCAGCTTGAGAGACAGGGTCTACGAGCAGTACTTC
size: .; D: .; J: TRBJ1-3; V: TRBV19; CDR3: CASSIARFDDSGNTIYF; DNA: TGTGCCAGTAGTATTGCCAGGTTTGACGACTCTGGAAACACCATATATTTT
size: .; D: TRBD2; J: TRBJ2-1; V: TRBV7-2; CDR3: CASSFRLAGDLFF; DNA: TGTGCCAGCAGCTTTCGACTAGCGGGAGATCTGTTCTTC
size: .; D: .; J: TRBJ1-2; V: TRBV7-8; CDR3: CASTFGGGGYTF; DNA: TGTGCCTCCACCTTTGGCGGCGGCGGCTACACCTTC
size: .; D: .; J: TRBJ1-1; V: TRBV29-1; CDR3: CSVSFGQRDTEAFF; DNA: TGCAGCGTTTCTTTCGGACAGCGAGACACTGAAGCTTTCTTT
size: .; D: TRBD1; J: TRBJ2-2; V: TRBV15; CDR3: CATSRDLGRGRTNTGELFF; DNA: TGTGCCACCAGCAGAGATTTGGGCAGGGGGCGGACGAACACCGGGGAGCTGTTTTTT
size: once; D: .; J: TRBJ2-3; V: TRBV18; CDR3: CASSPEDTQYF; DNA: TGTGCCAGCTCACCGGAAGATACGCAGTATTTT
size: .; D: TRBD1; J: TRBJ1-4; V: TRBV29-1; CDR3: CSVRRQGTEKLFF; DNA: TGCAGCGTTCGACGACAGGGAACTGAAAAACTGTTTTTT
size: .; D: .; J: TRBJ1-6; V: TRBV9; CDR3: CASSVLEGQSSPLHF; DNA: TGTGCCAGCAGCGTACTGGAGGGACAATCTTCACCCCTCCACTTT
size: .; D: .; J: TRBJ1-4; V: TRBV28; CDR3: CASSPEQRVEKLFF; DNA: TGTGCCAGCAGTCCCGAGCAGAGAGTTGAAAAACTGTTTTTT
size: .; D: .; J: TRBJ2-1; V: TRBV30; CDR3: CAWSVSVVSSYNEQFF; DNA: TGTGCCTGGAGTGTTTCGGTCGTCAGCTCCTACAATGAGCAGTTCTTC